This T cell receptor beta chain was captured in a study of siplizumab effects on memory and regulatory T cells. General observations from the study: The mapping of alloreactive clones to unstimulated subsets covered only a minor fraction of them. There was no confirmation of the suppressive function of proliferating Tregs from siplizumab cultures.

Around 100,000 TCR templates per sample were assayed. Some clones are missing from TCRdb's copy, which holds only in-frame ones; the method was immunoSEQ multiplex PCR. Of over 90,000 clones detected, 80% to 95% appear once; the ten largest clones hold about 1.1%. Looked up from germline, CDR1 is KGHSH and CDR2 is LQKENI. The CDR3 runs 14 residues. V was clipped by 3 bases and J by 0 bases, with 6 bases between them. Worth noting for this clone: Its antigen is still unknown.

The receptor was derived from a human donor in good health. The rearrangement links TRBV18 to TRBJ1-5; D ambiguous. Sequences were obtained from CD4+ T cells sorted from blood. The CDR3 loop reads CASSPQYSNQPQHF. The CDR3 DNA is TGTGCCAGCTCACCCCAGTATAGCAATCAGCCCCAGCATTTT. Looking up the rest from reference TRBV18 and TRBJ1-5 gives the full variable domain: NAGVMQNPRHLVRRRGQEARLRCSPMKGHSHVYWYRQLPEEGLKFMVYLQKENIIDESGMPKERFSAEFPKEGPSILRIQQVVRGDSAAYFCASSPQYSNQPQHFGDGTRLSIL.